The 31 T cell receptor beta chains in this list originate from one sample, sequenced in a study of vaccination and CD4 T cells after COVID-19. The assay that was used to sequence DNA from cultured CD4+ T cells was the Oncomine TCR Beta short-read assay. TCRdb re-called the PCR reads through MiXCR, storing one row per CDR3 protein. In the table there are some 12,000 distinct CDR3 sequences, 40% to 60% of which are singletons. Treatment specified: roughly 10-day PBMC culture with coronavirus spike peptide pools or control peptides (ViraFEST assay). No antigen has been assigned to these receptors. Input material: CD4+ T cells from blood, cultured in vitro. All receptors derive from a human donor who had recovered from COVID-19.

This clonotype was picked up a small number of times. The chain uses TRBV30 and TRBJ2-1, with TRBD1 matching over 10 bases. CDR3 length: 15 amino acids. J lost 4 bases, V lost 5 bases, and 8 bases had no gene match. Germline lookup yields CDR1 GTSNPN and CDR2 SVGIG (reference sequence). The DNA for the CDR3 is TGTGCCTGGGCAACCGGGACAGGGGATTACAATGAGCAGTTCTTC. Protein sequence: CAWATGTGDYNEQFF.

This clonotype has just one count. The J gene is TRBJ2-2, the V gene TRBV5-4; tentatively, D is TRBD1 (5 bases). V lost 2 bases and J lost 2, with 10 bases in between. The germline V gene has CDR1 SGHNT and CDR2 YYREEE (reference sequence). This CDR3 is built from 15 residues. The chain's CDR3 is CASSFGQGNTGELFF. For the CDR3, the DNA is TGTGCCAGCAGCTTCGGGCAGGGAAACACCGGGGAGCTGTTTTTT.

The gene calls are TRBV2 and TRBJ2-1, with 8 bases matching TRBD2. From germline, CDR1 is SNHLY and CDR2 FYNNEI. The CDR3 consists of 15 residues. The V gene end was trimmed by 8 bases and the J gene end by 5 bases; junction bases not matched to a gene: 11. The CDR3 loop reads CASLLRAGGNNEQFF. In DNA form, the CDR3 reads TGTGCCAGCCTCCTTCGGGCGGGGGGAAACAATGAGCAGTTCTTC.

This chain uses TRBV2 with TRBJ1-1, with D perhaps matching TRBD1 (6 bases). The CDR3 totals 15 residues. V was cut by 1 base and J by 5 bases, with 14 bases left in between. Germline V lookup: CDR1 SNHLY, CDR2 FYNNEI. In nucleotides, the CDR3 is TGTGCCAGCAGTGAAGATCAGGGGCGGAGGACTGAAGCTTTCTTT. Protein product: CASSEDQGRRTEAFF.

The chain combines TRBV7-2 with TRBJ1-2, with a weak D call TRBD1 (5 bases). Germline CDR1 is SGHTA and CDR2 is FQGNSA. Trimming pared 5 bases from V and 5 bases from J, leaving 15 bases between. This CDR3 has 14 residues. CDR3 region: CASSPQYGGYGYTF. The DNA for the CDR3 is TGTGCCAGCAGCCCACAGTACGGGGGTTATGGCTACACCTTC. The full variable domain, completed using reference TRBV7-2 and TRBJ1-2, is GAGVSQSPSNKVTEKGKDVELRCDPISGHTALYWYRQSLGQGLEFLIYFQGNSAPDKSGLPSDRFSAERTGGSVSTLTIQRTQQEDSAVYLCASSPQYGGYGYTFGSGTRLTVV.

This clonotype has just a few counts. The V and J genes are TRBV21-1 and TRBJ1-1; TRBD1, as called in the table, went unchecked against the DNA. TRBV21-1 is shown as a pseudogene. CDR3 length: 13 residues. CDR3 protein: CASMGQMNTEAFF. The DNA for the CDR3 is TGTGCCAGCATGGGGCAGATGAACACTGAAGCTTTCTTT.

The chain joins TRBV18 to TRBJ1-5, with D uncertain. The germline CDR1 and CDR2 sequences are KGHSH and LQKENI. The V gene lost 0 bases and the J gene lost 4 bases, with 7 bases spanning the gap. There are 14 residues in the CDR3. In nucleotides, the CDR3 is TGTGCCAGCTCACCACCAGGGTATAATCAGCCCCAGCATTTT. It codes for CASSPPGYNQPQHF. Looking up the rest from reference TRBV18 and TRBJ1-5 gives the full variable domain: NAGVMQNPRHLVRRRGQEARLRCSPMKGHSHVYWYRQLPEEGLKFMVYLQKENIIDESGMPKERFSAEFPKEGPSILRIQQVVRGDSAAYFCASSPPGYNQPQHFGDGTRLSIL.

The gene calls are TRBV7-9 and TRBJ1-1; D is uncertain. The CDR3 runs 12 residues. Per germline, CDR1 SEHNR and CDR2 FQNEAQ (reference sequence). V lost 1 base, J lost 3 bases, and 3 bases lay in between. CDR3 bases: TGTGCCAGCAGCTTAGGGTACACTGAAGCTTTCTTT. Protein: CASSLGYTEAFF.

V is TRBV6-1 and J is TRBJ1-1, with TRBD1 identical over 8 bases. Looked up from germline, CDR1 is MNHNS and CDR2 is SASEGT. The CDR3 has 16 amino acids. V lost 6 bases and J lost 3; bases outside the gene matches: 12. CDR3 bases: TGTGCCAGCAGCCCGCCTCTTACAGGGGGTGACACTGAAGCTTTCTTT. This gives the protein CASSPPLTGGDTEAFF.

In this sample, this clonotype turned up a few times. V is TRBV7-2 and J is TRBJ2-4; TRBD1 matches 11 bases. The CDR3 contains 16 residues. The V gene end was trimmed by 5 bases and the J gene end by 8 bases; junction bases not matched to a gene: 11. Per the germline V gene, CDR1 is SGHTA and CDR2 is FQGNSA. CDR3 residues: CASSPPAGTGGYIQYF. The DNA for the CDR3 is TGTGCCAGCAGCCCACCAGCCGGGACAGGGGGTTACATTCAGTACTTC.

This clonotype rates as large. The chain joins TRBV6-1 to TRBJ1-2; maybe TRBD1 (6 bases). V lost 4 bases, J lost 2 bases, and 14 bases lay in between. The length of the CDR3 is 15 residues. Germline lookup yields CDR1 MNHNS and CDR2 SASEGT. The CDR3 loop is CASSASWGANYGYTF. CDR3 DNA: TGTGCCAGCAGTGCTTCCTGGGGGGCGAACTATGGCTACACCTTC.

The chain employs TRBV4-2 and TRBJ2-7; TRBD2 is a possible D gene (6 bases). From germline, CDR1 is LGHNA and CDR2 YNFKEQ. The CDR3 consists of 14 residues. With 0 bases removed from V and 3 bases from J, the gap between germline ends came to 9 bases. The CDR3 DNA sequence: TGTGCCAGCAGCCAAGATGGCGGGAACTACGAGCAGTACTTC. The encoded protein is CASSQDGGNYEQYF.

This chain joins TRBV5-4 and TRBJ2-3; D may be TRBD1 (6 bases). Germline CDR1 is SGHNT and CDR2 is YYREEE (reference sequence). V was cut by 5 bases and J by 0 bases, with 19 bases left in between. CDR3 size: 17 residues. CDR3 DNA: TGTGCCAGCAGTCTACCCGAGGGACAACGGAGCACAGATACGCAGTATTTT. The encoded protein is CASSLPEGQRSTDTQYF.

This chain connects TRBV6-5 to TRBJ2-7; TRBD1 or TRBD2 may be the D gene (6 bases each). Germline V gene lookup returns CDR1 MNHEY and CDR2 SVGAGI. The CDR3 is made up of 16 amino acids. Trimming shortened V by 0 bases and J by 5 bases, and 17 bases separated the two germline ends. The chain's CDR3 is CASSYSGLPGANEQYF. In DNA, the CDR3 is TGTGCCAGCAGTTACTCGGGACTCCCAGGGGCCAACGAGCAGTACTTC.

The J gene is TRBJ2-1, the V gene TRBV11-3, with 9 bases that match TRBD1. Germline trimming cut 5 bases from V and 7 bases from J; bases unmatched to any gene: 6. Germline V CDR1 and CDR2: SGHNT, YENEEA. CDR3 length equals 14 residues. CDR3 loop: CASSPGQGINEQFF. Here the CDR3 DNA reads TGTGCCAGCAGCCCCGGACAGGGGATAAATGAGCAGTTCTTC.

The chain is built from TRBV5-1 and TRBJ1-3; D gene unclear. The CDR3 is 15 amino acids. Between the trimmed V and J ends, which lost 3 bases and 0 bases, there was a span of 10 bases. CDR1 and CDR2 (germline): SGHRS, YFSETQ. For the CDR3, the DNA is TGCGCCAGCAGCTCGGACGGATACTCTGGAAACACCATATATTTT. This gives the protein CASSSDGYSGNTIYF.

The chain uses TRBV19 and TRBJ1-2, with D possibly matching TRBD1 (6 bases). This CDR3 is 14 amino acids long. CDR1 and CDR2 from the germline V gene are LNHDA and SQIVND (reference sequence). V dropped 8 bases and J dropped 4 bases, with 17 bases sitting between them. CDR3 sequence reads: CASGQTGRIYGYTF. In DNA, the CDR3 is TGTGCCAGTGGACAGACCGGACGGATCTATGGCTACACCTTC.

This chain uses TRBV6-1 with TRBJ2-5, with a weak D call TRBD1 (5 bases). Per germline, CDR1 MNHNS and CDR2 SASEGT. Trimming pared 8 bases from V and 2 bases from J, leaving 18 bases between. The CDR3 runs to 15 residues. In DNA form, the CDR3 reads TGTGCCAGCCATCATTCTGGACACCCTCAAGAGACCCAGTACTTC. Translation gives CASHHSGHPQETQYF.

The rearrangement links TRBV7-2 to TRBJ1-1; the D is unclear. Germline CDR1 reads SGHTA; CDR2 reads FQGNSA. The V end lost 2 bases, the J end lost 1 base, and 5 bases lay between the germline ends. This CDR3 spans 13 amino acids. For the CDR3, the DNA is TGTGCCAGCAGCTTAACCGAGAACACTGAAGCTTTCTTT. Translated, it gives CASSLTENTEAFF.

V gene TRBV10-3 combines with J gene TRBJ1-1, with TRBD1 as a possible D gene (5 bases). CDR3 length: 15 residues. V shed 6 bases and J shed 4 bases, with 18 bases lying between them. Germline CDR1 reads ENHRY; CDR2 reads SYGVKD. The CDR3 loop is CAIRERTTLITEAFF. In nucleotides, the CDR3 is TGTGCCATCAGGGAACGGACAACCCTGATCACTGAAGCTTTCTTT.

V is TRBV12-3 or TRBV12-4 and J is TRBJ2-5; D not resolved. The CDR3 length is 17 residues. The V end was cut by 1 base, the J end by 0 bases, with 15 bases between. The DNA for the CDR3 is TGTGCCAGCAGTTTAGGCCGGACGGTGAGGTACCAAGAGACCCAGTACTTC. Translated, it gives CASSLGRTVRYQETQYF.

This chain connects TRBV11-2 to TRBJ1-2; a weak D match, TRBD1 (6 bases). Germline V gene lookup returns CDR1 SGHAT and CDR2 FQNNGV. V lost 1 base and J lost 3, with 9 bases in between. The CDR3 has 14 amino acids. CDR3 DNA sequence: TGTGCCAGCAGCTTAGCCCCAGGGGACTATGGCTACACCTTC. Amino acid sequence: CASSLAPGDYGYTF.

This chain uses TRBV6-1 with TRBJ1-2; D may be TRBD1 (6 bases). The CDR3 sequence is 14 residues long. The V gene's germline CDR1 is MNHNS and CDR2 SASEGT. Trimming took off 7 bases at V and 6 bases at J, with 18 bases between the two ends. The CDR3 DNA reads TGTGCCAGCAAGGACCTGGGGGGCAAGAATGGCTACACCTTC. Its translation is CASKDLGGKNGYTF.

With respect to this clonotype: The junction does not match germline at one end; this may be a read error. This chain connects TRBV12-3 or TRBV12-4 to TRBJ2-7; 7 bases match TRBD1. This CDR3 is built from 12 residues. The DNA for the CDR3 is TGTGCCAGCAGCCGACAGGGTTTCGAGCAGAACTTC. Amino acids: CASSRQGFEQNF.

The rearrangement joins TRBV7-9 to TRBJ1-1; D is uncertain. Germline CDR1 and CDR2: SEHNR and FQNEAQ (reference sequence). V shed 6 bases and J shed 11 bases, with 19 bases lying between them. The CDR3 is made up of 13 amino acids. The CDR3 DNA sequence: TGTGCCAGCAGTGGGGTCGTAGGAGGTGGCGCTTTCTTT. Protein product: CASSGVVGGGAFF.

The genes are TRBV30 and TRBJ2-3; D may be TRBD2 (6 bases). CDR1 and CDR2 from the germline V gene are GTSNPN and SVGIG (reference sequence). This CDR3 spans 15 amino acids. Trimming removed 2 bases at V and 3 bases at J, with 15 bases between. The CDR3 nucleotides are TGTGCCTGGAGTTTCCGGGCAGGGAGGACAGATACGCAGTATTTT. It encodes CAWSFRAGRTDTQYF.

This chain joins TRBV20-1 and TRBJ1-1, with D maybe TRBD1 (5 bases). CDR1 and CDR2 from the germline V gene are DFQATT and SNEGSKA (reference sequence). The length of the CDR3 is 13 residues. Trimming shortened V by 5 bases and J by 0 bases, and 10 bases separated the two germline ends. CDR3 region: CSAPRGVNTEAFF. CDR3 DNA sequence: TGCAGTGCTCCCCGGGGGGTGAACACTGAAGCTTTCTTT.

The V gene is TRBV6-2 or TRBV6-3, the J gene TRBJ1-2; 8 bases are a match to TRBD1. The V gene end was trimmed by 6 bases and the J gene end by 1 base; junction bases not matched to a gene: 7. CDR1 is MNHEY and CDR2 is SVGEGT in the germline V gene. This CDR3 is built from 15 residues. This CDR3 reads CASRMTGAFNYGYTF. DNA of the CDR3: TGTGCCAGCAGGATGACAGGGGCATTTAACTATGGCTACACCTTC.

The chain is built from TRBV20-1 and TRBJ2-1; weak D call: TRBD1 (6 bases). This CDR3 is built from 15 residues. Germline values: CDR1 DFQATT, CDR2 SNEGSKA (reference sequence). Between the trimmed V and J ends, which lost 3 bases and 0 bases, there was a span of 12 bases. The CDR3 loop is CSASPQGYSYNEQFF. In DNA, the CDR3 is TGCAGTGCTAGCCCACAGGGATACTCCTACAATGAGCAGTTCTTC.

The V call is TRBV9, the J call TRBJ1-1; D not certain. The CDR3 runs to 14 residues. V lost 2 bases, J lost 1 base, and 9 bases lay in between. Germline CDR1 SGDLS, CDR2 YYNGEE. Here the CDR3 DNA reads TGTGCCAGCAGCGTGGGCCTTGCGAACACTGAAGCTTTCTTT. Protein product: CASSVGLANTEAFF.

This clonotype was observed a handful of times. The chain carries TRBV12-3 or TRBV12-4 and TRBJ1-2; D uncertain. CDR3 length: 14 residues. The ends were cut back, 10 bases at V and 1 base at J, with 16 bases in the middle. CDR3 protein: CATSGIGHNYGYTF. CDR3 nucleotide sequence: TGTGCCACCTCGGGAATCGGGCATAACTATGGCTACACCTTC.